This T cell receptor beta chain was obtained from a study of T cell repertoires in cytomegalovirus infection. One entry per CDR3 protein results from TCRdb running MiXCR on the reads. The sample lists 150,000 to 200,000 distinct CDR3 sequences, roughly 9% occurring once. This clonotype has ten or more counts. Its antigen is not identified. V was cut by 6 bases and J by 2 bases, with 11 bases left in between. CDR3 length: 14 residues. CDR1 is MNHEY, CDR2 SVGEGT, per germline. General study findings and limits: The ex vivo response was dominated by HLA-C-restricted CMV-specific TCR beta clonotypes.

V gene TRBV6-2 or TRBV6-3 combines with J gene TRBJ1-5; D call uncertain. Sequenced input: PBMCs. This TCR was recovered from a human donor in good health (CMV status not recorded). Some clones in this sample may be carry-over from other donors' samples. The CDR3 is CASRDGEGNQPQHF. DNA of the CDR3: TGTGCCAGCAGAGACGGCGAGGGCAATCAGCCCCAGCATTTT.